The clone carrying this TCR beta chain was found a few times. In the authors' methods: Amplification of reference gene primers provided the estimated nucleated cell counts. Repertoires were generated with immunoSEQ multiplex PCR, while TCRdb's copy carries only in-frame clones and drops some. Clonal size and the V and J genes are those of that table, whereas D and trimming came from the DNA. The table has fewer than 400,000 clones, under 90% seen once. With 3 bases removed from V and 5 bases from J, the gap between germline ends came to 8 bases. The CDR3 totals 12 residues. Germline V CDR1 and CDR2: ENHRY, SYGVKD. This entry is derived from a study of blood T cell repertoires in COVID-19. Individuals aged about 18 to 90 years were recruited from approximately 22 US areas. Clinical history as reported by participants underpinned cohort assignment. Recovery meant two consecutive negative NP/OP PCR tests, professional clearance, or resolved symptoms.

This rearrangement joins TRBV10-3 to TRBJ2-7, with D uncertain. The sequenced sample was PBMCs or T cells enriched from blood (not recorded which). The sequence was obtained from a man younger than 45 who had recovered from COVID-19. The CDR3 protein is CAISDTVDEQYF. The DNA for the CDR3 is TGTGCCATCAGTGATACGGTAGACGAGCAGTACTTC.